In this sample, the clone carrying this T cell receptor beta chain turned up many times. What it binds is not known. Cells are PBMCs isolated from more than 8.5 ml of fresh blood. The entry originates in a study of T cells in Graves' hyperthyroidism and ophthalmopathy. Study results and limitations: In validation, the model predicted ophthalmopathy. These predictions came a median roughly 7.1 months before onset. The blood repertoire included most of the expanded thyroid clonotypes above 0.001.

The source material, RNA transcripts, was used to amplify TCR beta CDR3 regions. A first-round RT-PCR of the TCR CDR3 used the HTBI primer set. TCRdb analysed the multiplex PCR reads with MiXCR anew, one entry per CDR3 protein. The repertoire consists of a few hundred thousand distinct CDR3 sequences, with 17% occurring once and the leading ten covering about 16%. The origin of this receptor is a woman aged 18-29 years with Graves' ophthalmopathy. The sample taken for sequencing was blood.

The chain's CDR3 is CASSARAGETTDTQYF. The CDR3 nucleotides are TGTGCCAGCAGCGCCCGAGCGGGAGAGACTACAGATACGCAGTATTTT. The V and J genes are TRBV9 and TRBJ2-3; 8 bases align to TRBD2. Unmatched junction bases numbered 9, after V lost 3 bases and J lost 3 bases. Germline lookup yields CDR1 SGDLS and CDR2 YYNGEE. This CDR3 contains 16 residues. The full variable domain, rest sourced from reference TRBV9 and TRBJ2-3, is DSGVTQTPKHLITATGQRVTLRCSPRSGDLSVYWYQQSLDQGLQFLIQYYNGEERAKGNILERFSAQQFPDLHSELNLSSLELGDSALYFCASSARAGETTDTQYFGPGTRLTVL.